One sample yielded the 3 T cell receptor beta chains listed below, sequenced in a study of T cell changes during pregnancy in multiple sclerosis. Profiled with immunoSEQ multiplex PCR; TCRdb holds only in-frame clones, not every one. The repertoire holds about 23,000 clones, with around 85% as singletons. Sequenced here: CD8+ T cells from peripheral blood mononuclear cells, sampled before pregnancy. All receptors derive from a female donor with multiple sclerosis, enrolled in a pregnancy study.

The genes are TRBV19 and TRBJ2-1; TRBD2 matches 11 bases. The CDR3 extends over 19 amino acids. Losses at the gene ends were 3 bases for V and 5 bases for J; bases not matched to a gene: 15. Germline CDR1 is LNHDA and CDR2 is SQIVND (reference sequence). DNA of the CDR3: TGTGCCAGTAGTATCCTGTCCCTAGCGGGAGGCCCTCAGGACAATGAGCAGTTCTTC. This encodes CASSILSLAGGPQDNEQFF. Variable domain in full (rest from reference TRBV19 and TRBJ2-1): DGGITQSPKYLFRKEGQNVTLSCEQNLNHDAMYWYRQDPGQGLRLIYYSQIVNDFQKGDIAEGYSVSREKKESFPLTVTSAQKNPTAFYLCASSILSLAGGPQDNEQFFGPGTRLTVL.

This sequence joins TRBV5-1 and TRBJ1-1; 7 nucleotides line up with TRBD1. The CDR3 is 14 residues long. V dropped 7 bases and J dropped 1; count of bases not matched to a gene: 7. Germline CDR1 is SGHRS and CDR2 is YFSETQ. In DNA, the CDR3 is TGCGCCAGCGGATCGGGACAGCCGAACACTGAAGCTTTCTTT. It codes for CASGSGQPNTEAFF.

The rearrangement links TRBV19 to TRBJ1-1, with D hard to call. V was trimmed by 3 bases and J by 1 base, leaving 6 bases between them. This CDR3 spans 13 amino acids. Germline V CDR1 and CDR2: LNHDA, SQIVND (reference sequence). CDR3 nucleotide sequence: TGTGCCAGTAGTATCTCCCGGAACACTGAAGCTTTCTTT. Amino acid sequence: CASSISRNTEAFF.